One sample yielded the 27 T cell receptor beta chains listed below, sequenced in a study of tissue T cells after allogeneic stem cell transplantation. The time point: mouse harvest day 14 after allogeneic transplant. Mouse grafts combined 10^7 T-cell-depleted bone marrow cells with 10^6 splenic CD5+ T cells. Generated by immunoSEQ multiplex PCR, the TCRdb table keeps only in-frame clones and is missing some. There are under 8,000 clones in the sample; roughly 32% occur only once, and under 8% lies in the top ten. Sequenced sample: skin. The receptor source for this set is a female BALB/c mouse given C57BL/6 T cells with graft-versus-host disease after an allogeneic hematopoietic cell transplant.

This clone was seen more than once but under ten times. Mouse gene names and germline throughout. Read coverage stops 1 residue before the CDR3 terminus; the germline J gene supplies the remainder. The chain has TRBV23 and TRBJ2-4; the table calls TRBD2, which could not be checked here. This CDR3 region has 14 residues. The germline CDR1 and CDR2 sequences are KGHTA and FQNQQP. The CDR3 DNA, read in part, is TGCTCCAGCAGTCAATTGGGGGGTCAAAACACCTTGTAC. Encoded protein: CSSSQLGGQNTLY. The full CDR3 sequence reads CSSSQLGGQNTLYF.

With respect to this clone: The genes and germline here are from mouse. The missing CDR3 end, 1 residue past where the read stops, is filled in from the germline J gene. The chain recombines TRBV26 with TRBJ2-5; the match to TRBD2 covers 7 bases. Germline CDR1 and CDR2: KGHPV and FQNQEV (reference sequence). This CDR3 is 13 amino acids long. Trimming removed 4 bases from V and 2 bases from J; junction bases left unmatched: 0. The CDR3 loop is CASSRGGQDTQYF. The CDR3 DNA, read in part, is TGTGCCAGCAGTCGGGGGGGCCAAGACACCCAGTAC.

With regard to this clone: Gene and germline names: mouse. The read falls 1 residue short of the CDR3 end, and the missing part is taken from the germline J gene. The rearrangement uses TRBV3 and TRBJ2-7; 7 nucleotides match TRBD2. Germline V gene sequence: CDR1 SNHLY, CDR2 FYNGKV (reference sequence). CDR3 length equals 12 residues. J gave up 6 bases and V 4 bases, and 3 bases lay outside the gene matches. The DNA read from the CDR3 is TGTGCCAGCAGCTCCCGGACTGGTGAACAGTAC. It encodes CASSSRTGEQY. The whole CDR3 protein reads CASSSRTGEQYF.

This clone is deemed medium-sized (0.01 to 0.1%). The gene names given are mouse names. The CDR3 end lies 1 residue beyond the end of the read and is filled in from the germline J gene. This chain connects TRBV26 to TRBJ2-1; 9 bases line up with TRBD1. V lost 4 bases and J lost 6; bases outside the gene matches: 1. Germline-derived CDR1 and CDR2 are KGHPV and FQNQEV (reference sequence). The CDR3 loop spans 13 amino acids. This chain's CDR3 is CASSPGQGAEQFF. The DNA read from the CDR3 is TGTGCCAGCAGTCCGGGACAGGGTGCTGAGCAGTTC.

As concerns this clone: Gene names are the mouse ones. The read ends 1 residue early relative to the CDR3; the germline J gene fills the gap. The chain has TRBV26 and TRBJ2-4; 9 bases map to TRBD1. The ends lost 4 bases at V and 5 bases at J; junction bases unmatched: 4. This CDR3 has 14 residues. Germline V gene sequence: CDR1 KGHPV, CDR2 FQNQEV (reference sequence). The CDR3 DNA, read in part, is TGTGCCAGCAGTCAGGGACAGGGAGGAAACACCTTGTAC. Encoded protein: CASSQGQGGNTLY. The whole CDR3 protein is CASSQGQGGNTLYF.

Note on this clone: Gene and germline names: mouse. The sequence runs out 1 residue before the end of the CDR3; the remainder is reconstructed from the germline J gene. Other DNA variants within this sample encode the same CDR3. The chain is built from TRBV26 and TRBJ2-5; 10 bases map to TRBD1. The CDR3 has 13 amino acids. The V gene end was trimmed by 8 bases and the J gene end by 5 bases; junction bases not matched to a gene: 4. Germline CDR1 is KGHPV and CDR2 is FQNQEV (reference sequence). CDR3 DNA, as far as it was read: TGTGCCAGCCGGACAGGGGGTGGAGACACCCAGTAC. This translates into CASRTGGGDTQY. The whole CDR3 sequence is CASRTGGGDTQYF.

This clone is medium-sized (0.01 to 0.1%). Gene names and germline refer to mouse. The sequence runs out 1 residue before the end of the CDR3; the remainder is reconstructed from the germline J gene. The genes are TRBV13-2 and TRBJ1-4, with D maybe TRBD1 (6 bases). The V end was cut by 5 bases, the J end by 0 bases, with 11 bases between. Germline V CDR1 and CDR2: NNHNN, SYGAGS (reference sequence). The CDR3 is 15 residues long. The CDR3 bases that were read are TGTGCCAGCGGCGGACAGATAATTTCCAACGAAAGATTATTT. Encoded protein: CASGGQIISNERLF. The CDR3 in full is CASGGQIISNERLFF.

As to this clone: Each gene name is a mouse one. The read ends 1 residue early relative to the CDR3; the germline J gene fills the gap. The V call is TRBV3, the J call TRBJ2-4; the D call may be TRBD1 or TRBD2 (5 bases each). This CDR3 region has 15 residues. Trimming pared 0 bases from V and 1 base from J, leaving 8 bases between. Germline values: CDR1 SNHLY, CDR2 FYNGKV (reference sequence). The sequenced part of the CDR3 DNA is TGTGCCAGCAGCTTAGCGCCGGGGCGTCAAAACACCTTGTAC. Protein product: CASSLAPGRQNTLY. The whole CDR3 protein is CASSLAPGRQNTLYF.

About this clone: Each gene name is a mouse one. The read ends 1 residue shy of where the CDR3 ends; the end is completed using the germline J gene. The J gene is TRBJ2-5, the V gene TRBV19; D ambiguous. CDR3 length: 13 residues. The germline CDR1 and CDR2 sequences are FNHDT and SITEND (reference sequence). The ends were cut back, 2 bases at V and 0 bases at J, with 4 bases in the middle. The sequenced CDR3 bases are TGTGCCAGCAGTATGGGGAACCAAGACACCCAGTAC. Amino acid sequence: CASSMGNQDTQY. The whole CDR3 reads CASSMGNQDTQYF.

This clone is classed as medium-sized. Gene names and germline refer to mouse. The DNA ends 1 residue before the CDR3 does, and the rest of the CDR3 is filled in from the germline J gene. The chain links TRBV26 to TRBJ1-1, with D tentatively TRBD1 (6 bases). V lost 4 bases, J lost 0 bases, and 9 bases lay in between. Per germline, CDR1 KGHPV and CDR2 FQNQEV (reference sequence). CDR3 length: 14 amino acids. The part of the CDR3 DNA that was read is TGTGCCAGCAGTCCGGGACACACAAACACAGAAGTCTTC. Protein: CASSPGHTNTEVF. The entire CDR3 is CASSPGHTNTEVFF.

A word on this clone: The genes and germline here are from mouse. CDR3 sequence: CASSLVDIYEQYF. CDR3 DNA, as far as it was read: TGTGCAAGCAGCTTAGTGGACATTTATGAACAGTAC. V is TRBV16 and J is TRBJ2-7; TRBD1 might be the D (5 bases). The read stops 1 residue short of the end of the CDR3; the missing end is completed from the germline J gene. Germline V CDR1 and CDR2: SGHSA, FRNQAP. This CDR3 has 13 residues. The V end was cut by 1 base, the J end by 4 bases, with 8 bases between.

Comments on this clone: Germline and genes: mouse. Read sequence stops 1 residue before the CDR3 end, and the germline J gene provides the missing end. The chain joins TRBV31 to TRBJ2-3, with 9 positions matching TRBD2. CDR3 length equals 15 residues. With 5 bases clipped from V and 0 bases from J, the junction kept 6 bases outside the gene matches. Germline CDR1 is GKSSPN and CDR2 is SITVG. The sequenced part of the CDR3 DNA is TGTGCCTGGTCCCTGACTGGGGGTAGTGCAGAAACGCTGTAT. It codes for CAWSLTGGSAETLY. The complete CDR3 sequence is CAWSLTGGSAETLYF.

As concerns this clone: The genes and germline here are from mouse. The read terminates 1 residue ahead of where the CDR3 ends, so the germline J gene completes it. This rearrangement joins TRBV31 to TRBJ2-5; 11 bases fit TRBD2. The V gene's germline CDR1 is GKSSPN and CDR2 SITVG. V was clipped by 1 base and J by 6 bases; unmatched bases: 3. This CDR3 contains 14 residues. The CDR3 sequence: CAWSPRLGGDTQYF. The covered CDR3 bases are TGTGCCTGGAGTCCTCGACTGGGGGGGGACACCCAGTAC.

A remark on this clone: The germline and genes are mouse ones. The sequence runs out 1 residue before the end of the CDR3; the remainder is reconstructed from the germline J gene. The V call is TRBV2, the J call TRBJ2-5, with D perhaps TRBD1 (7 bases). This CDR3 has 15 amino acids. Germline V CDR1 and CDR2: LGHNA, YSYQKL. Between the trimmed V and J ends, which lost 0 bases and 4 bases, there was a span of 11 bases. CDR3 bases read: TGTGCCAGCAGCCAAGAGGAGGGGGCTGAAGACACCCAGTAC. Amino acids: CASSQEEGAEDTQY. The CDR3 in full is CASSQEEGAEDTQYF.

On this clone: All gene names here are mouse names. The DNA ends 1 residue before the CDR3 does, and the rest of the CDR3 is filled in from the germline J gene. The V call is TRBV26, the J call TRBJ2-3; 10 nucleotides line up with TRBD1. The CDR3 contains 13 residues. V was pared by 5 bases and J by 5 bases, with 1 base of the junction left unmatched. Germline values: CDR1 KGHPV, CDR2 FQNQEV (reference sequence). Partial CDR3 DNA: TGTGCCAGCAGTGGGACAGGGGAAGAAACGCTGTAT. Its translation is CASSGTGEETLY. The full CDR3 is CASSGTGEETLYF.

Of note for this clone: Here the gene names and germline are mouse. The missing CDR3 end, 1 residue past where the read stops, is filled in from the germline J gene. The chain is built from TRBV16 and TRBJ2-2, with 10 bases matching TRBD2. Germline CDR1 is SGHSA and CDR2 is FRNQAP. The CDR3 contains 15 residues. The trim removed 1 base at V and 6 bases at J, leaving 2 bases unmatched. Incomplete CDR3 DNA: TGTGCAAGCAGCTTAGCTGGGGGGGCGGCCGGGCAGCTCTAC. It is translated as CASSLAGGAAGQLY. The full CDR3 is CASSLAGGAAGQLYF.

This clone has more than one count but fewer than ten. Genes here carry mouse names. The read finishes 1 residue shy of the CDR3 end, and the germline J gene is used to complete it. The chain carries TRBV13-1 and TRBJ1-5, with 7 bases aligning to TRBD1. The V gene end was trimmed by 5 bases and the J gene end by 0 bases; junction bases not matched to a gene: 2. The CDR3 sequence is 14 residues long. CDR1 NSHNY and CDR2 SYGAGN come from the germline V gene. The DNA read from the CDR3 is TGTGCCAGCAGGAGGGACAGTAACAACCAGGCTCCGCTT. Protein: CASRRDSNNQAPL. The whole CDR3 protein reads CASRRDSNNQAPLF.

A remark on this clone: Each gene name is a mouse one. Coverage ceases 1 residue before the CDR3 finishes, and the germline J gene fills in the end. The chain combines TRBV14 with TRBJ2-5; no firm D call. The germline V gene has CDR1 SGHDT and CDR2 FRDEAV. Trimming cost V 0 bases and J 0 bases, with 8 bases left between them. The CDR3 sequence is 15 residues long. CDR3 amino acids: CASSFFSSNQDTQYF. The DNA read from the CDR3 is TGTGCCAGCAGTTTCTTTAGCAGTAACCAAGACACCCAGTAC.

About this clone: Gene names are the mouse ones. The read comes to an end 1 residue before the CDR3 does, leaving the germline J gene to fill in the end. The V gene is TRBV23, the J gene TRBJ2-3; TRBD2 was called by the table and not checked on the DNA. Germline V gene data show CDR1 as KGHTA and CDR2 as FQNQQP. The CDR3 is 16 residues long. The CDR3 sequence: CSSSRSWGVSAETLYF. CDR3 DNA (partial): TGCTCCAGCAGTCGGAGCTGGGGGGTGAGTGCAGAAACGCTGTAT.

A remark on this clone: Gene labels here are mouse ones. The CDR3 end falls 1 residue outside the read, so it is completed with the germline J gene. The chain has TRBV16 and TRBJ2-7, with 8 bases that match TRBD2. This CDR3 is 12 amino acids long. Per the germline V gene, CDR1 is SGHSA and CDR2 is FRNQAP. The V segment lost 1 base and the J segment 7 bases; nucleotides outside the gene matches: 0. CDR3 region: CASSLGTGEQYF. CDR3 bases read: TGTGCAAGCAGCTTAGGGACTGGGGAACAGTAC.

This clone has only a few counts. Gene and germline names: mouse. The CDR3 end falls 1 residue outside the read, so it is completed with the germline J gene. This sequence joins TRBV12-1 and TRBJ1-2, with 10 bases fitting TRBD1. The CDR3 totals 14 residues. V gave up 4 bases and J gave up 3 bases; unmatched junction bases: 4. Germline V lookup: CDR1 SGHSN, CDR2 HYEKVE. The CDR3 region is CASSRQGADSDYTF. The CDR3 DNA, read in part, is TGTGCCAGCTCCCGACAGGGGGCCGACTCCGACTACACC.

This clone is termed medium-sized. The genes are named according to mouse. The read finishes 1 residue shy of the CDR3 end, and the germline J gene is used to complete it. The chain has TRBV26 and TRBJ1-2; D is perhaps TRBD1 (5 bases). CDR1 and CDR2 (germline): KGHPV, FQNQEV (reference sequence). V was cut by 5 bases and J by 2 bases, with 6 bases left in between. This CDR3 has 12 amino acids. The CDR3 bases that were read are TGTGCCAGCAGTGCAGGGAACTCCGACTACACC. Translation gives CASSAGNSDYT. The complete CDR3 protein is CASSAGNSDYTF.

A word on this clone: Any gene name here is a mouse gene name. The read is 1 residue too short to cover the CDR3 end, so that end is filled in from the germline J gene. V is TRBV26 and J is TRBJ1-6, with D perhaps matching TRBD1 (6 bases). TRBJ1-6 qualifies as an ORF whose function is uncertain. The length of the CDR3 is 16 residues. The V gene's germline CDR1 is KGHPV and CDR2 FQNQEV (reference sequence). V was pared by 1 base and J by 0 bases, with 7 bases between. The CDR3 DNA, read in part, is TGTGCCAGCAGTCTGTGGACAGATTCCTATAATTCGCCCCTCTAC. This gives the protein CASSLWTDSYNSPLY. The whole CDR3 reads CASSLWTDSYNSPLYF.

In this sample, this clone turned up a few times. Each gene name is a mouse one. The read ends 1 residue early relative to the CDR3; the germline J gene fills the gap. The chain recombines TRBV13-1 with TRBJ2-7; 10 nucleotides match TRBD1. Germline V gene sequence: CDR1 NSHNY, CDR2 SYGAGN. J gave up 6 bases and V 9 bases, and 6 bases lay outside the gene matches. There are 12 residues in the CDR3. The sequenced part of the CDR3 DNA is TGTGCCACCCGGGGACAGGGGATTGAACAGTAC. This translates into CATRGQGIEQY. The whole CDR3 region reads CATRGQGIEQYF.

In its sample, this clone ranks as medium-sized (0.01 to 0.1%). The germline and genes are mouse ones. The part of the CDR3 DNA that was read is TGCTCCAGCAGTCGGCAGGGGACCACAGAAGTCTTC. Its protein product is CSSSRQGTTEVF. The entire CDR3 sequence reads CSSSRQGTTEVFF. V and J are TRBV23 and TRBJ1-1; the tabulated D call, TRBD1, remains unverified against the DNA. With the read ending 1 residue before the CDR3 end, the germline J gene is used to fill in that end. The germline V gene has CDR1 KGHTA and CDR2 FQNQQP. This CDR3 comprises 13 residues. The whole variable domain, filled in from reference TRBV23 and TRBJ1-1, reads DAAVTQKPRYLIKMKGQEAEMKCIPEKGHTAVFWYQQKQSKELKFLIYFQNQQPLDQIDMVKERFSAVCPSSSLCSLGIRTCEAEDSALYLCSSSRQGTTEVFFGKGTRLTVV.

This clone occurred a few times. The gene symbols are mouse symbols. From the germline J gene comes the end of the CDR3, since the read stops 1 residue before it. This rearrangement joins TRBV13-2 to TRBJ1-1; D gene uncertain. Germline V gives CDR1 NNHNN, CDR2 SYGAGS (reference sequence). Trimming took 3 bases from V and 7 from J, leaving 7 bases between them. CDR3 length equals 11 residues. The CDR3 loop reads CASGGGREVFF. CDR3 bases read: TGTGCCAGCGGTGGGGGAAGAGAAGTCTTC.

This clone was recorded a few times. The gene names here belong to mouse. CDR3 DNA (partial): TGTGCCAGCAGTCCTGGGACATTCTATGAACAGTAC. Its protein is CASSPGTFYEQY. In full, the CDR3 is CASSPGTFYEQYF. The chain employs TRBV26 and TRBJ2-7; maybe TRBD1 (6 bases). The read ends 1 residue shy of where the CDR3 ends; the end is completed using the germline J gene. The germline CDR1 and CDR2 sequences are KGHPV and FQNQEV (reference sequence). This CDR3 region has 13 residues. V was shortened by 4 bases and J by 3 bases, with 10 bases between the two germline ends.